This TCR beta chain stems from a study of cytomegalovirus exposure and HLA in healthy donors. Unrecorded immune exposures were likely, despite nominal health at sampling. The CDR3 contains 14 residues. After removal of 6 bases from V and 4 bases from J, the junction contained 5 bases not matched to a gene. CDR1 and CDR2 from the germline V gene are WSHSY and SAAADI. About this clone: The target antigen is unknown.

Study results and limitations: Later analysis associated a missense DCLRE1C variant with TCR beta V- and J-gene trimming. Fewer N-insertions (relative to the roughly 630-donor mean) were reportedly seen in an Asian-associated ancestry cluster in a later analysis. The authors reported that TCR beta sequences could predict HLA-A and HLA-B alleles. These predictions were accurate for most subjects in the first cohort.

PCR amplification relied on 60 Vbeta primers (plus 13 Jbeta primers). The table came from immunoSEQ multiplex PCR; TCRdb's copy has only in-frame clones and leaves some out. The sample holds roughly 50,000 clones. This sequence originates from a woman between 40 and 50 years old in good health and CMV-seronegative. Source material: PBMCs. The chain carries TRBV10-2 and TRBJ2-1; 8 bases line up with TRBD2. DNA for the CDR3: TGCGCCAGCAGGGGACTAGGGTCTTACAATGAGCAGTTCTTC. Translation gives CASRGLGSYNEQFF.